A selection of T cell receptor beta chains follows, all from one sample in a study of tumor and adjacent non-tumor tissue in lung cancer. One entry per CDR3 protein, called by TCRdb with MiXCR from the multiplex PCR reads. The data show 75,000 to 95,000 distinct CDR3 sequences, roughly two thirds seen once. The source material was lung tumor tissue. These receptors were obtained from a woman between 40 and 50 years old with non-small cell lung cancer. The CDR3 runs from the conserved cysteine through the conserved F or W. Each record gives: J gene, clone size, V gene, D gene, CDR3 DNA, CDR3 protein. D genes are given only for firm matches. Clone size is shown for a subset of rows, as once, few, many or a class of expanded clone.

j_call: TRBJ1-1; clone_size: NA; v_call: TRBV6-5; d_call: NA; cdr3_nt: TGTGTCGGCAGCAGCCTGGGACGGGACACTGAAACTTTCTTT; cdr3_aa: CVGSSLGRDTETFF
j_call: TRBJ1-2; clone_size: NA; v_call: TRBV5-1; d_call: NA; cdr3_nt: TGCGCCAGCAGCTTGGCCGGATGGGGGACGGATGGCTACACCTTC; cdr3_aa: CASSLAGWGTDGYTF
j_call: TRBJ1-5; clone_size: NA; v_call: TRBV29-1; d_call: TRBD1; cdr3_nt: TGCACCCTCAGATGGGACAGAGATCAACCCCAGCATTTT; cdr3_aa: CTLRWDRDQPQHF
j_call: TRBJ2-3; clone_size: NA; v_call: TRBV5-6; d_call: TRBD2; cdr3_nt: TGTGCCAGCAGTCTATTAGCGGGAGCGGGAACAGATACGCAGTATTTT; cdr3_aa: CASSLLAGAGTDTQYF
j_call: TRBJ1-6; clone_size: many; v_call: TRBV12-3/TRBV12-4; d_call: NA; cdr3_nt: TGTGCCAGCAGTTTGAGCTCCTATAATTCACCCCTCCACTTT; cdr3_aa: CASSLSSYNSPLHF
j_call: TRBJ2-7; clone_size: NA; v_call: TRBV20-1; d_call: NA; cdr3_nt: TGCAGTGCTCAACAGGTCCTCGAGCAGTACTTC; cdr3_aa: CSAQQVLEQYF
j_call: TRBJ2-3; clone_size: NA; v_call: TRBV5-1; d_call: NA; cdr3_nt: TGTGCCAGCAGCTTGAGGCAGTCCCACACAGATACGCAGTATTTT; cdr3_aa: CASSLRQSHTDTQYF
j_call: TRBJ1-5; clone_size: many; v_call: TRBV20-1; d_call: NA; cdr3_nt: TGCAGTGCTAGTAACCAGATCAATCAGCCCCAGCATTTT; cdr3_aa: CSASNQINQPQHF
j_call: TRBJ1-1; clone_size: NA; v_call: TRBV6-5; d_call: TRBD1; cdr3_nt: TGTACCAGCACCCGGAGTCGGACAGGGGGAACTGAAGCTTTCTTT; cdr3_aa: CTSTRSRTGGTEAFF
j_call: TRBJ2-2; clone_size: NA; v_call: TRBV11-1; d_call: NA; cdr3_nt: TGTGCCAGCAGCTCCCCGGTAATAGGAACCGGGGAGATGTTTTTT; cdr3_aa: CASSSPVIGTGEMFF
j_call: TRBJ2-3; clone_size: NA; v_call: TRBV12-3/TRBV12-4; d_call: NA; cdr3_nt: TGTACCAGCAGTTTCTCCGGGGCCGCGACAGATACGCAGTATTTT; cdr3_aa: CTSSFSGAATDTQYF